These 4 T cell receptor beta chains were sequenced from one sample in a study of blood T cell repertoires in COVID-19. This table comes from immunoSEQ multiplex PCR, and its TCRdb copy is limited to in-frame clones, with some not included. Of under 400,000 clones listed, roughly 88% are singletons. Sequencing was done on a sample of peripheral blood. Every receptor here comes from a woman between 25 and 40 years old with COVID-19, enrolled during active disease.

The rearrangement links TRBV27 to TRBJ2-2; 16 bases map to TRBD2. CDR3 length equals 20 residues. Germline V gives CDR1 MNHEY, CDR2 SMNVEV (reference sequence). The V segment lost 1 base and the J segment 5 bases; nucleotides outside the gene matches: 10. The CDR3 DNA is TGTGCCAGCAGTTTATATCCCGGGACTAGCGGGAGGGCCAGGACCGGGGAGCTGTTTTTT. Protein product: CASSLYPGTSGRARTGELFF.

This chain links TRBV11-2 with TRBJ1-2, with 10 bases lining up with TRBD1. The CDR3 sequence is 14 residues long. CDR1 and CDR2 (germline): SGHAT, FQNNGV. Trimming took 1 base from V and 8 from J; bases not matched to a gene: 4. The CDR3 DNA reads TGTGCCAGCAGCTTAGGGGACAGGGGATCAGGCTACACCTTC. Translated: CASSLGDRGSGYTF.

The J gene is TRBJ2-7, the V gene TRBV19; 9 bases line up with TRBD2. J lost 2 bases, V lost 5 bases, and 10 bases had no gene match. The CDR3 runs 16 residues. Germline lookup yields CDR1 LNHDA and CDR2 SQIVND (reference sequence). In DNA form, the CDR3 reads TGTGCCAGTAGTGGGACTAGCTCTCGGCGGGCCTACGAGCAGTACTTC. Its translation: CASSGTSSRRAYEQYF.

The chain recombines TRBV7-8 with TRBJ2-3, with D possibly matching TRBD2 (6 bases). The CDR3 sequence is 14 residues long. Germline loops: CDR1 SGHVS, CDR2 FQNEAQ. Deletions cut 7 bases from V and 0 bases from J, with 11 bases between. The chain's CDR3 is CASTAGTSTDTQYF. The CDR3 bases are TGTGCCAGCACCGCCGGGACTAGCACAGATACGCAGTATTTT.